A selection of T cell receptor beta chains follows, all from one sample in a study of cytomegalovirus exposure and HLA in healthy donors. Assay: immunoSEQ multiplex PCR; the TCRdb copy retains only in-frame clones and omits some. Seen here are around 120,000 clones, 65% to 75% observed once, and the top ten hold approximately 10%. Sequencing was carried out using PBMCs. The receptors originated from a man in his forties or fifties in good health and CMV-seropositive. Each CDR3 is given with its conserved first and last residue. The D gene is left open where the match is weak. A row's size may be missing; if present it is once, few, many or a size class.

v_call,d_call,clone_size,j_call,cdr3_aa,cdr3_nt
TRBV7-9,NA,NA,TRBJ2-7,CASSLTASYEQYF,TGTGCCAGCAGCCTGACTGCTTCCTACGAGCAGTACTTC
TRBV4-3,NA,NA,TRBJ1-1,CASSQDQDTEAFF,TGCGCCAGCAGCCAAGATCAGGACACTGAAGCTTTCTTT
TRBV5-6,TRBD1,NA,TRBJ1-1,CASSGDRGLTEAFF,TGTGCCAGCAGCGGGGACAGGGGGCTCACTGAAGCTTTCTTT
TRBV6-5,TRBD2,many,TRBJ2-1,CASSILAGGYNEQFF,TGTGCCAGCAGTATACTAGCGGGGGGCTACAATGAGCAGTTCTTC
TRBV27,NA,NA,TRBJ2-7,CASSFGGTVYEQYF,TGTGCCAGCAGTTTCGGAGGGACGGTCTACGAGCAGTACTTC
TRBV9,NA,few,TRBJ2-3,CASSVGTAPTETQYF,TGTGCCAGCAGCGTAGGGACAGCGCCAACAGAAACGCAGTATTTT
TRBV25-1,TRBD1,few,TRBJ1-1,CASSEIGTGREAFF,TGTGCCAGCAGTGAAATAGGGACAGGTCGAGAAGCTTTCTTT
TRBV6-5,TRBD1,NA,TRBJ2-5,CASSYRTGRETQYF,TGTGCCAGCAGTTACAGGACAGGGAGAGAGACCCAGTACTTC
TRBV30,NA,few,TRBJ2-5,CAWSGGHGETQYF,TGTGCCTGGAGTGGGGGGCACGGAGAGACCCAGTACTTC
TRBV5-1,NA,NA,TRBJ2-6,CASSLNAGSSGANVLTF,TGCGCCAGCAGCTTGAATGCCGGTAGCTCTGGGGCCAACGTCCTGACTTTC
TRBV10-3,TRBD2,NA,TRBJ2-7,CAIKGTSGGHEQYF,TGTGCCATCAAGGGGACTAGCGGGGGCCACGAGCAGTACTTC
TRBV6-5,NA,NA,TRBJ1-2,CASSYSRGNYGYTF,TGTGCCAGCAGTTACTCGAGGGGGAACTATGGCTACACCTTC
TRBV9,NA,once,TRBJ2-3,CASSVRQTGASTDTQYF,TGTGCCAGCAGCGTCCGCCAGACGGGTGCTAGCACAGATACGCAGTATTTT
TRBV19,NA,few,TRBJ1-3,CASMRDAGNTIYF,TGTGCCAGTATGCGGGACGCTGGAAACACCATATATTTT
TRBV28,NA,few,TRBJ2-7,CASSDVQRHEQYF,TGTGCCAGCAGCGACGTCCAGCGCCACGAGCAGTACTTC
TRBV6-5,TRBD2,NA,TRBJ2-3,CASSYLAGGSTDTQYF,TGTGCCAGCAGTTACCTTGCGGGAGGCAGCACAGATACGCAGTATTTT
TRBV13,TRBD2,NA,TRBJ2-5,CASSEGTSGSQETQYF,TGTGCCAGCAGCGAAGGGACTAGCGGGAGCCAAGAGACCCAGTACTTC
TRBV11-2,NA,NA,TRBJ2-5,CASSLHQTLYQETQYF,TGTGCCAGCAGCTTACATCAGACTCTGTACCAAGAGACCCAGTACTTC
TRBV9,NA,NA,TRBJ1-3,CASSVESGAAASGNTIYF,TGTGCCAGCAGCGTAGAGTCTGGGGCGGCTGCCTCTGGAAACACCATATATTTT
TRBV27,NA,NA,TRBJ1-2,CASSPLGGGYTF,TGTGCCAGCAGTCCTCTCGGGGGAGGCTACACCTTC
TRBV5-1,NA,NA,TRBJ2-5,CASSLGRETQYF,TGCGCCAGCAGCTTGGGGAGGGAGACCCAGTACTTC
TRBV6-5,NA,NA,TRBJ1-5,CASALGGGNQPQHF,TGTGCCAGCGCCCTGGGGGGGGGCAATCAGCCCCAGCATTTT
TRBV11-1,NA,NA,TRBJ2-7,CASSFRDKSYEQYF,TGTGCCAGCAGCTTCCGGGACAAGTCCTACGAGCAGTACTTC
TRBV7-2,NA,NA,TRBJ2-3,CASSLSSSTSNTQYF,TGTGCCAGCAGCTTATCTTCTAGTACTTCAAATACGCAGTATTTT
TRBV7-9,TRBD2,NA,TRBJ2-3,CASSPPVAGASDTQYF,TGTGCCAGCAGCCCCCCCGTAGCGGGAGCCTCAGATACGCAGTATTTT
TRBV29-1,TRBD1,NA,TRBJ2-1,CSVEGGTGGRDEQFF,TGCAGCGTTGAAGGGGGGACAGGGGGGAGGGATGAGCAGTTCTTC
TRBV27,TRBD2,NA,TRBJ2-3,CASSNNTSGIGTDTQYF,TGTGCCAGCAGTAACAATACTAGCGGGATCGGGACAGATACGCAGTATTTT
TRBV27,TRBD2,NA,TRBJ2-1,CASSLEREYEQFF,TGTGCCAGCAGTTTGGAGCGGGAGTATGAGCAGTTCTTC
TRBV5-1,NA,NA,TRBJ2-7,CASSPGRFPARDEQYF,TGCGCCAGCAGCCCCGGGCGGTTCCCCGCCAGGGACGAGCAGTACTTC
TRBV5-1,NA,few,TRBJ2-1,CASSLGTNYNEQFF,TGCGCCAGCAGCTTGGGGACTAACTACAATGAGCAGTTCTTC
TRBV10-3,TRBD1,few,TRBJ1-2,CAISELAGGDGYTF,TGTGCCATCAGTGAGTTGGCAGGGGGTGATGGCTACACCTTC
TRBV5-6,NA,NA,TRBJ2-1,CASSPPDFYNEQFF,TGTGCCAGCAGCCCACCGGACTTCTACAATGAGCAGTTCTTC
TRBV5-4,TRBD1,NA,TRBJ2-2,CASSRQGNFAQTGELFF,TGTGCCAGCAGCAGACAGGGCAACTTTGCTCAAACCGGGGAGCTGTTTTTT
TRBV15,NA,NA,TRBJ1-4,CATSREEGEKLFF,TGTGCCACCAGCAGAGAGGAGGGGGAAAAACTGTTTTTT
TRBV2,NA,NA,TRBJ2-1,CASSEKRSGQFF,TGTGCCAGCAGTGAAAAGCGGTCGGGGCAGTTCTTC
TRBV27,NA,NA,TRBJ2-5,CASSFLQTKETQYF,TGTGCCAGCAGTTTTCTACAGACCAAAGAGACCCAGTACTTC
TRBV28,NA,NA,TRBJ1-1,CASSLGNPGPEAFF,TGTGCCAGCAGTTTAGGGAATCCAGGGCCTGAAGCTTTCTTT
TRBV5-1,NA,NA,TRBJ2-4,CASSRTGGAAKNIQYF,TGCGCCAGCAGCCGCACAGGGGGGGCGGCCAAAAACATTCAGTACTTC
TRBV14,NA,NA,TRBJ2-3,CASSLFLIAESTQYF,TGTGCCAGCAGCCTATTCTTGATAGCGGAAAGTACGCAGTATTTT
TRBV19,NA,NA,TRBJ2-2,CAIQGGNTGELFF,TGTGCCATCCAGGGAGGGAACACCGGGGAGCTGTTTTTT
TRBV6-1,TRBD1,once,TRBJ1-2,CASSDGDRRGYTF,TGTGCCAGCAGTGATGGGGACAGGAGGGGCTACACCTTC
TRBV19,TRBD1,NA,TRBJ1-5,CAISGQGGNQPQHF,TGTGCCATTTCGGGACAGGGTGGGAATCAGCCCCAGCATTTT
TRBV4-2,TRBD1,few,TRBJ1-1,CASSQGQGTEAFF,TGTGCCAGCAGCCAGGGACAGGGCACTGAAGCTTTCTTT
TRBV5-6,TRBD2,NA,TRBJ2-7,CASSLAGGGPVREQYF,TGTGCCAGCAGCTTGGCCGGGGGGGGCCCCGTACGAGAGCAGTACTTC
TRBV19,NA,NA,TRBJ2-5,CASSAGGFQETQYF,TGTGCCAGTAGTGCAGGTGGATTTCAAGAGACCCAGTACTTC
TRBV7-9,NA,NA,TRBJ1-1,CASSLTQGKNTEAFF,TGTGCCAGCAGCTTGACCCAGGGTAAGAACACTGAAGCTTTCTTT
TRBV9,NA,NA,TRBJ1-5,CASSGGFGNQPQHF,TGTGCCAGCAGCGGAGGGTTCGGCAATCAGCCCCAGCATTTT
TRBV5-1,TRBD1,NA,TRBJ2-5,CASSPSGTGSRGQETQYF,TGCGCCAGCAGCCCGTCCGGGACAGGGAGTCGAGGCCAAGAGACCCAGTACTTC
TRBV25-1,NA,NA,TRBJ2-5,CASSPGQKKETQYF,TGTGCCAGCAGCCCGGGACAAAAAAAAGAGACCCAGTACTTC
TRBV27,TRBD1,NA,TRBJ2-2,CASVLSGTGGTGELFF,TGTGCCAGCGTCTTGTCCGGGACAGGGGGGACCGGGGAGCTGTTTTTT
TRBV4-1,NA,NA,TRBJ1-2,CASSLGDSYGYTF,TGCGCCAGCAGCCTCGGTGACAGCTATGGCTACACCTTC
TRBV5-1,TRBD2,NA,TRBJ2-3,CASSSIAGVITDTQYF,TGCGCCAGCAGCTCAATAGCGGGAGTTATCACAGATACGCAGTATTTT
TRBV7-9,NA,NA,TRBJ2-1,CASSEPRSHEQFF,TGTGCCAGCAGCGAGCCACGGAGTCATGAGCAGTTCTTC
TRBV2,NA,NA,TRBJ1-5,CASSDPDKYSNQPQHF,TGTGCCAGCAGTGACCCGGACAAGTATAGCAATCAGCCCCAGCATTTT